This T cell receptor beta chain was observed in a study of cytomegalovirus exposure and HLA in healthy donors (dated by TCRdb to about 2017). Context from the whole study: According to an earlier analysis of several hundred of the donors, 150 million to 200 million T cells yielded roughly 110 million unique TCR beta sequences and 276 Gb of sequence data. In addition to the first cohort of around 670 subjects, a separate validation cohort of over 90 different subjects was used. A later genetic analysis took genome-wide SNP genotypes for 398 of the 666 donors and used that subset as a discovery cohort. To predict cytomegalovirus infection status, the study combined high-throughput TCR immunosequencing, statistical association of individual TCRs with disease status, and machine learning. The genetic ancestry cluster associated with self-reported Caucasian donors included 65% to 90% of the approximately 400 genotyped donors. Every discovery cohort repertoire had been produced on one sequencing platform. Because of strong linkage in the cohort, roughly 5 DR-DQ haplotypes were treated as single units for association and clustering. An earlier analysis of roughly 600 of the donors used high-throughput TCR beta sequencing to judge whether each TCR beta V gene segment behaved as functional or pseudogenic. Roughly 300 gigabases of sequencing data and 70 million to 95 million unique TCR sequences made up an early release that covered 500 to 650 HLA-typed donors. Typing coverage differed by locus: A, B, C, DRB1 and DQB1 were typed in roughly 629-630 donors, DQA1 in 522, DPA1 in 600 to 610, and DPB1 in 400 to 480. The T cell repertoires of 670 or so subjects were profiled by immunosequencing and related to cytomegalovirus serostatus. Among 300 to 500 genotyped donors of the cohort, an average of about 240,000 unique TCR beta nucleotide sequences was sequenced per donor, of which about 19% were non-productive. Both class I and class II loci were covered by HLA typing, at four-digit resolution. Donor age, sex, ethnicity and CMV serostatus were compiled alongside the repertoire data. A later analysis re-analyzed previously published TCR beta repertoires from several hundred donors and added high-resolution HLA genotyping to study TCR occurrence patterns. Rather than drawing on any new phenotypic data, the later analysis identified candidate immune exposures from TCR beta sequences and the way those sequences occurred across donors. The study was designed to test whether signatures of past pathogen exposure could be identified by cataloging public T cell receptors. Paper-wide results and their limitations: Several of the top co-occurrence clusters appeared to be linked to parvovirus B19, influenza, CMV and Epstein-Barr virus, according to a later analysis. For the cohort, immune exposure information was limited to CMV serostatus. The cohort was sequenced for TCR beta chains only, and without alpha or paired-chain data the features that could be detected were limited. The sequencing pipeline was judged likely to have produced a cluster of highly shared sequence variants as a technical artifact. Assigning TCR associations to individual alleles was difficult when HLA alleles, especially DR and DQ, strongly co-occurred. According to a later analysis, most CMV-associated TCR beta chains appeared to be HLA-restricted, and the HLA associations seemed to be driven largely by CMV exposure. A further reported finding was that TCR beta sequences accurately predicted the HLA-A and HLA-B alleles for most subjects in the first cohort. Cytomegalovirus status was reported to be diagnosed by the classifier with high specificity and sensitivity in both the original and validation cohorts. A total of fewer than 200 TCR beta chains were listed by the study as associated with cytomegalovirus. In a later analysis, TCR association rates were found to vary across HLA loci, with the most associated TCRs seen for DRB1 alleles and the fewest for HLA-C alleles. Because counts were too low, roughly 16 rarely observed V segments, including chromosome 9 orphons, were excluded from the earlier analysis of several hundred of the donors. While some public TCRs were present in many individuals, most TCR sequences turned up only very rarely across donors. Presence/absence analyses assumed roughly uniform sequencing depth across donors, an assumption that may not hold. In a later genetic analysis, a missense DCLRE1C variant was associated with V-gene and J-gene trimming of TCR beta chains, and the association was replicated in an independent cohort. In a later analysis, around 17,000 TCR beta sequences were associated with specific HLA alleles at a false discovery rate of 0.05. A later analysis found that HLA-associated TCR beta chains were more clonally expanded and had lower generation probabilities than equally common non-associated chains. In vitro tests confirmed that three of the cytomegalovirus-associated TCR beta chains recognize cytomegalovirus antigens. According to a later genetic analysis, donors in an Asian-associated ancestry cluster had fewer N-insertions in productive TCRs than the approximately 710-donor mean. Some IMGT-functional V segments, including TRBV6-2 and TRBV6-3, could not be distinguished by the 87-base-pair reads and were therefore excluded. In an earlier analysis of some 500 of the donors, most TCR beta V segments appeared in productive rearrangements about 90% or about 30% of the time, broadly matching IMGT annotations. Correlated functional status among segregating V segments might reflect linkage disequilibrium, but an unknown experimental factor could not be ruled out. Because some donors lacked HLA typing at each locus, the association tests relied only on the typed subset. The authors suggested that the approach could potentially be extended to other disease states and immunological phenotypes.

Library preparation employed the immunoSEQ multiplex PCR assay. A mixture of 60 forward primers for TCR Vbeta segments and 13 reverse primers for TCR Jbeta segments was used in the multiplex PCR. The CDR3 region of rearranged TCR beta genes was amplified from genomic DNA by a multiplex PCR assay. On the Illumina HiSeq System, the amplified TCR beta libraries were sequenced as 87-base-pair reads. As for how the authors treated the data: A later analysis tallied 70 million to 100 million unique TCR beta chains across the 550 to 850 repertoires, and approximately 9.9 million of those chains were shared by two or more donors. To remove PCR and sequencing errors, raw reads were error-corrected and collapsed into unique sequences using a nearest-neighbor algorithm that merged closely related sequences. CDR3 sequences were aligned to IMGT reference sequences to assign V, D and J gene segments. For a sequence to be retained, at least a six-nucleotide match to both a V gene segment and a J gene segment was required. Rearrangements were called productive when the CDR3 lacked stop codons and stayed in frame with V and J; all others were non-productive. Following IMGT convention, CDR3 was defined as the stretch from the second conserved V-encoded cysteine to the conserved J-encoded phenylalanine. The earlier analysis of 500 to 750 of the donors excluded any sequence lacking an unambiguous match to a single V gene segment. In an earlier analysis of several hundred of the donors, V segments were called functional above 56.7% productive rearrangements and were called segregating when the between-donor standard deviation exceeded 5%. A statistical classification framework was built for diagnosing cytomegalovirus status from the catalog of TCR beta chain sequences. V and J gene assignment, in a later analysis, came from comparing TCR nucleotide sequences with IMGT/GENE-DB human TR gene sequences. In a later analysis, CDR3 sequences and most-parsimonious VDJ recombination scenarios were assigned using the TCRdist pipeline. In a later analysis, each TCR beta chain was defined by its CDR3 amino acid sequence together with its V-gene family, and reads without a unique V-gene family were excluded. In a later analysis, 500 to 700 highly shared, low-generation-probability nucleotide sequences were removed to address suspected cross-contamination and a sequencing artifact. A later analysis calculated a clonal expansion index for each public chain from normalized within-repertoire ranks of inferred template counts. In a later analysis, generation probabilities were computed using a VDJ recombination model fitted to out-of-frame rearrangements, and the results were checked against IGoR. A later analysis scored TCR-TCR, TCR-HLA and TCR-CMV co-occurrence with hypergeometric tests, applying a repertoire-size bias correction to TCR pairs. To estimate false discovery rates, a later analysis permuted the HLA or CMV assignments 20 times. In a later analysis, co-occurring TCRs were grouped using DBSCAN, and TCRdist sequence similarity was added for clustering within HLA-allele-positive subsets. Repertoires with fewer than 30,000 or more than 120,000 public chains were left out of co-occurrence clustering, as were about five repertoires with anomalous nucleotide sharing. This is the immuneACCESS table as TCRdb keeps it, with only in-frame sequences that have V and J called. A part of the clones is gone; compared with another copy, unresolved V genes explain less than half, and the rest is unexplained. V, J and clone size are taken as reported in that table, and D and trimming were inferred from the DNA itself. The sample table lists around 150,000 clones, 80% of them with a count of one. Over 2% of the sample is in the top ten clones.

Details on this clone: Its antigen is still unknown. No clone much larger than this one lies a single base away; base qualities are absent. The sample has other DNA sequences that encode this CDR3 too.

According to the germline V gene, CDR1 reads SGHRS and CDR2 reads YFSETQ. The CDR3 starts with the cysteine, ends with the phenylalanine, and has 13 residues. Only the CDR3 DNA stays, 39 bases, in frame from base 1. V loses 0 bases, J loses 2 bases, and the germline ends lie 6 bases apart. The cohort comprised 666 healthy bone marrow donors. Cohort members were all nominally healthy when sampled, although unrecorded immune exposures were likely present. The donor tested CMV seronegative and was one of the 352 seronegative cohort members. A peripheral blood sample was provided by each donor, and peripheral blood mononuclear cells were used for TCR beta sequencing. The Qiagen DNeasy Blood Extraction Kit was used to extract genomic DNA from the blood cell samples.

What was sequenced was PBMCs. The rearrangement joined TRBV5-1 to TRBJ2-7; TRBD1 is a weak D gene call, 6 bases matching. The TCR originated in a man aged 30 to 39 in good health and CMV-seronegative. The sequenced DNA: TGCGCCAGCAGCTTGGAGGGGGCCTACGAGCAGTACTTC. This encodes CASSLEGAYEQYF.